Presented here are 15 T cell receptor beta chains from one specimen sequenced in a study of PD-L1 blockade in urothelial cancer. Clones were sequenced by immunoSEQ multiplex PCR, and TCRdb holds only the in-frame ones, with some missing. The sample carries roughly 39,000 clones, 85% to 90% recorded once. Sequenced here: PBMCs, sampled around atezolizumab (anti-PD-L1) treatment. These receptors were collected from a man between 60 and 75 years old with urothelial cancer.

V and J are TRBV6-1 and TRBJ2-7; TRBD1 agrees at 9 bases. Looked up from germline, CDR1 is MNHNS and CDR2 is SASEGT. This CDR3 region has 14 residues. The junction had 9 bases not matched to a gene; V was cut back by 10 bases and J by 2 bases. The CDR3 DNA follows: TGTGCCACCGCGGGACAGGGCCCAACCTACGAGCAGTACTTC. This sequence encodes CATAGQGPTYEQYF.

The chain is built from TRBV13 and TRBJ2-7; 7 bases are shared with TRBD1. The trim removed 5 bases at V and 3 bases at J, leaving 4 bases unmatched. The CDR3 has 13 amino acids. Germline-derived CDR1 and CDR2 are PRHDT and FYEKMQ (reference sequence). Here the CDR3 DNA reads TGTGCCAGCAGCCCGACAGGGAACTACGAGCAGTACTTC. Protein: CASSPTGNYEQYF. The full variable domain, with the rest looked up from reference TRBV13 and TRBJ2-7, is AAGVIQSPRHLIKEKRETATLKCYPIPRHDTVYWYQQGPGQDPQFLISFYEKMQSDKGSIPDRFSAQQFSDYHSELNMSSLELGDSALYFCASSPTGNYEQYFGPGTRLTVT.

This sequence joins TRBV18 and TRBJ1-6, with D unresolved. CDR3 size: 16 residues. The V end was cut by 2 bases, the J end by 0 bases, with 8 bases between. Germline lookup yields CDR1 KGHSH and CDR2 LQKENI. CDR3 region: CASSPSAASYNSPLHF. In nucleotides, the CDR3 is TGTGCCAGCTCACCATCGGCGGCCTCCTATAATTCACCCCTCCACTTT.

V usage is TRBV5-1 and J usage is TRBJ2-5; D is perhaps TRBD2 (6 bases). The germline V and J ends were trimmed by 9 bases and 0 bases, with 21 bases remaining between them. This CDR3 comprises 16 residues. Germline V gene sequence: CDR1 SGHRS, CDR2 YFSETQ. In DNA form, the CDR3 reads TGCGCCAACACGACTTGGTTGGAGGGGAACCAAGAGACCCAGTACTTC. This codes for CANTTWLEGNQETQYF.

The V call is TRBV28, the J call TRBJ2-6, with D possibly being TRBD1 (5 bases). Trimming shortened V by 5 bases and J by 0 bases, and 8 bases separated the two germline ends. CDR3 length equals 15 residues. Germline V CDR1 and CDR2: MDHEN, SYDVKM. The CDR3 protein is CASSLDSSGANVLTF. The CDR3 DNA sequence: TGTGCCAGCAGTCTCGACAGCTCTGGGGCCAACGTCCTGACTTTC. The full variable domain, its missing parts supplied by reference TRBV28 and TRBJ2-6, is DVKVTQSSRYLVKRTGEKVFLECVQDMDHENMFWYRQDPGLGLRLIYFSYDVKMKEKGDIPEGYSVSREKKERFSLILESASTNQTSMYLCASSLDSSGANVLTFGAGSRLTVL.

A single count supports this clone. V usage is TRBV25-1 and J usage is TRBJ2-5; D not certain. This CDR3 contains 13 residues. V was cut by 2 bases and J by 4 bases, with 8 bases left in between. The germline gives CDR1 MGHDK, CDR2 SYGVNS. CDR3 DNA sequence: TGTGCCAGCAGTGAAGCACCAGTAGAGACCCAGTACTTC. Residues: CASSEAPVETQYF.

The J gene is TRBJ2-7, the V gene TRBV7-9, with 8 bases that match TRBD2. Germline assignment: CDR1 SEHNR and CDR2 FQNEAQ (reference sequence). This CDR3 comprises 16 residues. Trimming removed 4 bases from V and 2 bases from J; junction bases left unmatched: 10. The CDR3 sequence: CASSWVGGSGAYEQYF. The CDR3 DNA reads TGTGCCAGCAGCTGGGTAGGGGGTAGCGGGGCCTACGAGCAGTACTTC.

The chain uses TRBV5-1 and TRBJ1-5, with TRBD1 identical over 7 bases. The CDR3 loop spans 14 amino acids. The germline V gene has CDR1 SGHRS and CDR2 YFSETQ. The J segment lost 4 bases and the V segment lost 4 bases, leaving 5 bases of the junction unmatched. CDR3 amino acids: CASSTGTENQPQHF. The CDR3 DNA sequence: TGCGCCAGCAGCACCGGGACAGAGAATCAGCCCCAGCATTTT.

This chain links TRBV19 with TRBJ2-1; tentative D call: TRBD1 (5 bases). Germline lookup yields CDR1 LNHDA and CDR2 SQIVND (reference sequence). The CDR3 is 12 amino acids. Trimming took off 5 bases at V and 11 bases at J, with 13 bases between the two ends. CDR3 in amino acids: CASSLAREKQFF. The CDR3 nucleotides read TGTGCCAGTAGTTTAGCCAGGGAAAAGCAGTTCTTC.

The J gene is TRBJ1-4, the V gene TRBV18; 9 nucleotides agree with TRBD1. The trim removed 0 bases at V and 17 bases at J, leaving 10 bases unmatched. The CDR3 is 14 residues long. Germline assignment: CDR1 KGHSH and CDR2 LQKENI. The CDR3 is CASSPPNGQGKLFF. The CDR3 DNA sequence: TGTGCCAGCTCACCACCGAACGGACAGGGGAAATTATTTTTT.

This chain joins TRBV10-2 and TRBJ2-7; a possible D gene is TRBD1 (5 bases). The CDR3 has 13 amino acids. Germline V gene sequence: CDR1 WSHSY, CDR2 SAAADI. Trimming removed 4 bases from V and 3 bases from J, with 10 bases in between. The CDR3 is CASSGDSLYEQYF. The CDR3 nucleotides are TGCGCCAGCAGTGGTGACAGTCTCTACGAGCAGTACTTC.

The chain recombines TRBV5-5 with TRBJ2-5; maybe TRBD2 (7 bases). The V end was cut by 4 bases, the J end by 5 bases, with 21 bases between. The length of the CDR3 is 16 residues. The germline CDR1 and CDR2 sequences are SGHKS and YYEKEE (reference sequence). The chain's CDR3 is CASSPGGLPGGETQYF. CDR3 nucleotide sequence: TGTGCCAGCAGCCCTGGAGGCCTACCGGGGGGCGAGACCCAGTACTTC.

V usage is TRBV29-1 and J usage is TRBJ2-2; 7 bases fit TRBD1. The CDR3 totals 13 residues. Looked up from germline, CDR1 is SQVTM and CDR2 is ANQGSEA. V shed 6 bases and J 2 bases; nucleotides not matched to a gene: 3. CDR3 amino acids: CSVGQTNTGELFF. DNA for the CDR3: TGCAGCGTGGGACAGACTAACACCGGGGAGCTGTTTTTT.

This clone has a single count. The V gene is TRBV5-1, the J gene TRBJ2-7; tentative D call: TRBD1 (5 bases). CDR1 and CDR2 (germline): SGHRS, YFSETQ. With 0 bases removed from V and 3 bases from J, the gap between germline ends came to 7 bases. The CDR3 sequence is 13 residues long. The CDR3 DNA reads TGCGCCAGCAGCTTGGGACAGAGCTACGAGCAGTACTTC. Protein product: CASSLGQSYEQYF. Looking up the rest from reference TRBV5-1 and TRBJ2-7 gives the full variable domain: KAGVTQTPRYLIKTRGQQVTLSCSPISGHRSVSWYQQTPGQGLQFLFEYFSETQRNKGNFPGRFSGRQFSNSRSEMNVSTLELGDSALYLCASSLGQSYEQYFGPGTRLTVT.

The chain carries TRBV4-2 and TRBJ1-5, with D tentatively TRBD1 (5 bases). Germline CDR1 reads LGHNA; CDR2 reads YNFKEQ. This CDR3 comprises 14 residues. Trimming took 0 bases from V and 4 from J, leaving 7 bases between them. DNA for the CDR3: TGTGCCAGCAGCCAAGACGGGGGAAATCAGCCCCAGCATTTT. Encoded protein: CASSQDGGNQPQHF.